This passage covers 14 T cell receptor beta chains from one sample sequenced in a study of blood T cell repertoires in COVID-19. The table came from immunoSEQ multiplex PCR; TCRdb's copy has only in-frame clones and leaves some out. The data show about 140,000 clones, over 60% seen once. The sequencing sample was made of peripheral blood. Receptors originate from an elderly woman with active or convalescent COVID-19.

V gene TRBV6-1 combines with J gene TRBJ1-2; 9 bases line up with TRBD1. V was clipped by 4 bases and J by 0 bases; unmatched bases: 9. CDR3 length: 17 residues. The V gene's germline CDR1 is MNHNS and CDR2 SASEGT. DNA for the CDR3: TGTGCCAGCAGTGGCGGGACAGGGAATCGAGCTAACTATGGCTACACCTTC. Protein product: CASSGGTGNRANYGYTF.

In this sample, this clone turned up once. The chain joins TRBV28 to TRBJ2-1; 8 nucleotides agree with TRBD1. Germline assignment: CDR1 MDHEN and CDR2 SYDVKM. The junction had 1 base not matched to a gene; V was cut back by 1 base and J by 2 bases. The CDR3 sequence is 15 residues long. The CDR3 DNA sequence: TGTGCCAGCAGTTTATCGGGACAGGCCTACAATGAGCAGTTCTTC. Translating gives CASSLSGQAYNEQFF. The whole variable domain, filled in from reference TRBV28 and TRBJ2-1, reads DVKVTQSSRYLVKRTGEKVFLECVQDMDHENMFWYRQDPGLGLRLIYFSYDVKMKEKGDIPEGYSVSREKKERFSLILESASTNQTSMYLCASSLSGQAYNEQFFGPGTRLTVL.

The V gene is TRBV2, the J gene TRBJ1-2; D is unclear. The CDR3 has 15 residues. V shed 7 bases and J shed 4 bases, with 19 bases lying between them. Germline V lookup: CDR1 SNHLY, CDR2 FYNNEI. DNA of the CDR3: TGTGCCAGCACGGGAAGATCCGTCCCGGCCTATGGCTACACCTTC. Protein product: CASTGRSVPAYGYTF.

About this clone itself: With a much larger clone just one base away, this may be a read error. Other nucleotide sequences from this sample produce the same CDR3. This chain connects TRBV27 to TRBJ2-1; possible D gene TRBD1, 6 bases. Per germline, CDR1 MNHEY and CDR2 SMNVEV (reference sequence). The CDR3 is 14 amino acids. Here the CDR3 reads CASHPRGSYNEQFF. The CDR3 DNA reads TGTGCCAGCCACCCAAGGGGGTCCTACAATGAGCAATTCTTC.

The gene calls are TRBV6-5 and TRBJ1-6, with 8 bases lining up with TRBD1. The germline CDR1 and CDR2 sequences are MNHEY and SVGAGI. The CDR3 is made up of 14 amino acids. J lost 10 bases, V lost 6 bases, and 8 bases had no gene match. In nucleotides, the CDR3 is TGTGCCAGCAGAACGACAGGGGCCGTCTCACCCCTCCACTTT. It yields the protein CASRTTGAVSPLHF.

The rearrangement joins TRBV19 to TRBJ1-1; a weak D match, TRBD1 (5 bases). V was clipped by 2 bases and J by 5 bases, with 9 bases between them. This CDR3 has 13 residues. Germline values: CDR1 LNHDA, CDR2 SQIVND (reference sequence). The DNA for the CDR3 is TGTGCCAGTAGTATAATTCGGGGGACTGAAGCTTTCTTT. This codes for CASSIIRGTEAFF.

V usage is TRBV21-1 and J usage is TRBJ2-2; the D segment call TRBD2 is taken from the table without a DNA check. TRBV21-1 constitutes a pseudogene. This CDR3 is 16 amino acids long. In DNA, the CDR3 is TGTGCCAGGATAACTAGCGGGGGGCAAAACACCGGGGAGCTGTTTTTT. The encoded protein is CARITSGGQNTGELFF.

The chain uses TRBV27 and TRBJ2-3, with 8 bases fitting TRBD2. The CDR3 has 15 residues. V trimming: 11 bases; J trimming: 0 bases; junction bases outside the gene matches: 10. Germline values: CDR1 MNHEY, CDR2 SMNVEV (reference sequence). The CDR3 reads CAPSGGYSSTDTQYF. The CDR3 nucleotides are TGTGCCCCCTCGGGGGGGTACTCTAGCACAGATACGCAGTATTTT.

The chain couples TRBV5-6 to TRBJ1-1, with a tentative D call TRBD1 (6 bases). Germline loops: CDR1 SGHDT, CDR2 YYEEEE. V was shortened by 2 bases and J by 3 bases, with 11 bases between the two germline ends. CDR3 length: 14 amino acids. The DNA of the CDR3 is TGTGCCAGCAGCTTCTGGGCAGGGGACACTGAAGCTTTCTTT. It is translated as CASSFWAGDTEAFF.

V usage is TRBV6-4 and J usage is TRBJ2-2; no firm D call. The CDR3 consists of 15 residues. Germline V gene data show CDR1 as MRHNA and CDR2 as SNTAGT. Between the trimmed V and J ends, which lost 2 bases and 3 bases, there was a span of 10 bases. The CDR3 sequence is CASSDVVKYTGELFF. The CDR3 DNA is TGTGCCAGCAGTGACGTAGTCAAGTACACCGGGGAGCTGTTTTTT.

The chain combines TRBV7-8 with TRBJ2-2, with 9 bases aligning to TRBD1. The CDR3 covers 15 residues. Germline trimming cut 1 base from V and 7 bases from J; bases unmatched to any gene: 4. The germline V gene has CDR1 SGHVS and CDR2 FQNEAQ. CDR3 sequence (DNA): TGTGCCAGCAGCTTAGTACAGGGGGCTAACGGGGAGCTGTTTTTT. Translating it yields CASSLVQGANGELFF.

The chain combines TRBV28 with TRBJ1-2; D gene ambiguous. This CDR3 contains 12 residues. Germline CDR1 and CDR2: MDHEN and SYDVKM. V was pared by 7 bases and J by 0 bases, with 6 bases between. CDR3 sequence: CASTRSNYGYTF. For the CDR3, the DNA is TGTGCCAGCACTCGGTCTAACTATGGCTACACCTTC.

J is TRBJ2-6 and V is TRBV6-5, with TRBD2 as a possible D gene (5 bases). This CDR3 has 15 residues. The V end was cut by 8 bases, the J end by 0 bases, with 11 bases between. Germline lookup yields CDR1 MNHEY and CDR2 SVGAGI. The CDR3 is CASGTGSSGANVLTF. Written as DNA, the CDR3 is TGTGCCAGCGGAACGGGGAGCTCTGGGGCCAACGTCCTGACTTTC.

The chain recombines TRBV28 with TRBJ2-7; a possible D gene is TRBD1 (6 bases). V gave up 5 bases and J gave up 2 bases, with 13 bases separating them. CDR3 length: 14 amino acids. Germline-derived CDR1 and CDR2 are MDHEN and SYDVKM. The CDR3 here is CASSRNRVPYEQYF. Written as DNA, the CDR3 is TGTGCCAGCAGTCGCAACAGGGTTCCCTACGAGCAGTACTTC.